Following are 5 T cell receptor beta chains from one sample sequenced in a study of human T cells and chemical hapten exposure. TCRdb reprocessed the 5' RACE reads with MiXCR, giving one entry per CDR3 protein. Of tens of thousands of distinct CDR3 sequences in the sample, about 8% were seen once. Unseparated into fractions, whole blood served as the source from which total RNA was extracted. Receptors originate from a male donor in good health.

This clonotype has at least ten counts. The rearrangement uses TRBV2 and TRBJ1-6, with 7 nucleotides matching TRBD1. Germline assignment: CDR1 SNHLY and CDR2 FYNNEI. This CDR3 has 15 amino acids. V was pared by 6 bases and J by 7 bases, with 9 bases of the junction left unmatched. CDR3 sequence: CASSRMTGQNSPLHF. CDR3 coding DNA: TGTGCCAGCAGCCGAATGACAGGGCAGAATTCACCCCTCCACTTT.

V is TRBV5-5 and J is TRBJ2-7; D not certain. The V and J ends lost 0 bases and 2 bases respectively, with 12 bases between them. The germline CDR1 and CDR2 sequences are SGHKS and YYEKEE (reference sequence). The CDR3 spans 15 residues. The CDR3 spells CASSLGVRSAYEQYF. The CDR3 region has the DNA TGTGCCAGCAGCTTGGGAGTCCGGTCGGCCTACGAGCAGTACTTC.

This clonotype occurred a few times. V is TRBV12-3 or TRBV12-4 and J is TRBJ1-5; D is uncertain. V gave up 3 bases and J gave up 1 base, with 7 bases separating them. The CDR3 spans 14 residues. The CDR3: CASSLPGSNQPQHF. CDR3 DNA sequence: TGTGCCAGCAGTTTGCCTGGGAGCAATCAGCCCCAGCATTTT.

A few counts support this clonotype. The V and J genes are TRBV4-1 and TRBJ1-5; 10 nucleotides agree with TRBD1. The junction had 3 bases not matched to a gene; V was cut back by 2 bases and J by 2 bases. CDR3 length equals 16 residues. The germline CDR1 and CDR2 sequences are MGHRA and YSYEKL. The CDR3 region has the DNA TGCGCCAGCAGCCAAACGGGGACAGGGGGCAATCAGCCCCAGCATTTT. This sequence encodes CASSQTGTGGNQPQHF.

This chain connects TRBV9 to TRBJ2-1; weak D call: TRBD2 (5 bases). Trimming took off 3 bases at V and 0 bases at J, with 13 bases between the two ends. CDR1 is SGDLS and CDR2 is YYNGEE in the germline V gene. The CDR3 runs 16 residues. In nucleotides, the CDR3 is TGTGCCAGCAGCGCGACGGGAATGAACTCCTACAATGAGCAGTTCTTC. The encoded protein is CASSATGMNSYNEQFF.